This TCR beta chain derives from a study of T cell changes during pregnancy in multiple sclerosis. Data came from immunoSEQ multiplex PCR; TCRdb stores just in-frame clones and leaves some out. This repertoire shows fewer than 110,000 clones, almost 95% found once; its top ten account for 0.93%. The germline gives CDR1 GTSNPN, CDR2 SVGIG (reference sequence). This CDR3 region has 14 residues. V lost 3 bases, J lost 5 bases, and 6 bases stayed unmatched. This clonotype was obtained from a female donor with multiple sclerosis, enrolled in a pregnancy study. The sample in question was peripheral blood, obtained after pregnancy. The rearrangement links TRBV30 to TRBJ1-2; 10 positions match TRBD1. This chain's CDR3 is CAWSPRQGAYGYTF. The CDR3 DNA reads TGTGCCTGGAGCCCTAGACAGGGGGCATATGGCTACACCTTC.